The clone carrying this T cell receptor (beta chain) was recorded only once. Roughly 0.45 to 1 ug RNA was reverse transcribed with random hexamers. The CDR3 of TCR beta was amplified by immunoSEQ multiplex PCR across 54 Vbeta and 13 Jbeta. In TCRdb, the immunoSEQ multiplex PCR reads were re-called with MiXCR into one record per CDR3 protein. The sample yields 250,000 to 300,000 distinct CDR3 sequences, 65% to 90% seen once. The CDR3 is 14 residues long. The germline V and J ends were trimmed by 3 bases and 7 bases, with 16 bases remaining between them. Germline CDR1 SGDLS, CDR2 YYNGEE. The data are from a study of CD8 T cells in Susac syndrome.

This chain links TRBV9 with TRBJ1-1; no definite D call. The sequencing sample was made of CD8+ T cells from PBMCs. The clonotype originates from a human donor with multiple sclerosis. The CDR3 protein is CASSAHGTEGEAFF. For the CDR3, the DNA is TGTGCCAGCAGCGCCCATGGAACCGAAGGTGAAGCTTTCTTT.